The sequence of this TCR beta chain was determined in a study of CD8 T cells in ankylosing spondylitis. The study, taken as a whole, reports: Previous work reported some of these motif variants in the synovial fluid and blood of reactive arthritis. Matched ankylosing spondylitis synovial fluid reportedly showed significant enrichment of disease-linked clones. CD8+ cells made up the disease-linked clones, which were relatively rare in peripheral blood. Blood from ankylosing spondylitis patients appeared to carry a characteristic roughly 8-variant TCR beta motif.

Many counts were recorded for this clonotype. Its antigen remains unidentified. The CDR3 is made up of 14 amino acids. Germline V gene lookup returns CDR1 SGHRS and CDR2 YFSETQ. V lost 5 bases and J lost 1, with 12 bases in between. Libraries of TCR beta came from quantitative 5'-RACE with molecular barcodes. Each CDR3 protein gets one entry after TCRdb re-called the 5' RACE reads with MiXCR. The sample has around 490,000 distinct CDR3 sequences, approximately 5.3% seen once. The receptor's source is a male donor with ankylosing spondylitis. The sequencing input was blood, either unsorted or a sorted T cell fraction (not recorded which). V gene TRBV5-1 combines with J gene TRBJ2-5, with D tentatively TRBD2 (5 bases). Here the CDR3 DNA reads TGCGCCAGCAGAAAAAGCGGTGGCCAAGAGACCCAGTACTTC. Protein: CASRKSGGQETQYF.